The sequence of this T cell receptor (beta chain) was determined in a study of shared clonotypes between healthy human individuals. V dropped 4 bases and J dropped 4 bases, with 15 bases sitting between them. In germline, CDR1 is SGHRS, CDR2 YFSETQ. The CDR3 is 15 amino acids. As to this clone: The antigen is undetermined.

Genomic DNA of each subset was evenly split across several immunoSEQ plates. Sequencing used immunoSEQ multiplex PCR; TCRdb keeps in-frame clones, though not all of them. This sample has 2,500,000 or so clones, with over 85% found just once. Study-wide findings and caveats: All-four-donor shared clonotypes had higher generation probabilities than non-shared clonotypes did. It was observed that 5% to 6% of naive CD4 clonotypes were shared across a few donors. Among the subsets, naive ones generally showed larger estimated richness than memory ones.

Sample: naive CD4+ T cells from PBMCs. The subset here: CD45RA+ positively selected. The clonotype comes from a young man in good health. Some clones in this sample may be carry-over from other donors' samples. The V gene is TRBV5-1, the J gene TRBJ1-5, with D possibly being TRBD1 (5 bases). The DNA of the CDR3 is TGCGCCAGCAGCATAGAAGGACAAACTAATCAGCCCCAGCATTTT. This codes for CASSIEGQTNQPQHF.